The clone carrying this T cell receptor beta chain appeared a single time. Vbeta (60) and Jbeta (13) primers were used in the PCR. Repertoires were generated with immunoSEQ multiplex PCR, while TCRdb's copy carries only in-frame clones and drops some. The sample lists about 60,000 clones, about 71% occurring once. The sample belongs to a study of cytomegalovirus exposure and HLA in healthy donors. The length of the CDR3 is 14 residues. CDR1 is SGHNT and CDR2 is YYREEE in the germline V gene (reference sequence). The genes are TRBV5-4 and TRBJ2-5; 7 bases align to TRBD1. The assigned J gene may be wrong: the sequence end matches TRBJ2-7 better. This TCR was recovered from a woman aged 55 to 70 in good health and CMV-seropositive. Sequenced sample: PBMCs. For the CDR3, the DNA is TGTGCCAGCAGCTCAGGGGGTTTCTCCTACGAGCAGTACTTC. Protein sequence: CASSSGGFSYEQYF.